These 14 T cell receptor beta chains were all obtained from the same sample, sequenced in a study of shared clonotypes between healthy human individuals (dated by TCRdb to 2018 to 2020). Preparation of the library involved the immunoSEQ multiplex PCR assay. TCRdb obtained this table from immuneACCESS and retained in-frame rearrangements with V and J assigned. These tables miss some clones; where compared with another copy, unresolved V genes account for less than half of the shortfall, and the remainder is unexplained. The sample table shows about 700,000 clones, and approximately 90% are seen once. The ten largest clones capture 24% of the sample. CD8 naive samples were CD45RO-negative cells positively selected for CCR7, giving a CD45RA+CCR7+ population that excluded TemRA cells. The sample taken for sequencing was naive CD8+ T cells sorted from blood. What this sample's cell subset or site label stands for: CD45RA+CCR7+. The origin of the receptors is a man aged 30-40 years in good health.

The V gene is TRBV28, the J gene TRBJ2-6, with a weak D call TRBD2 (6 bases). From germline, CDR1 is MDHEN and CDR2 SYDVKM. Between the trimmed V and J ends, which lost 5 bases and 2 bases, there was a span of 19 bases. The CDR3 consists of 18 residues. The CDR3 region has the DNA TGTGCCAGCAGTGACGGGAGCTCCGGGATAGCTGGGGCCAACGTCCTGACTTTC. Its translation: CASSDGSSGIAGANVLTF.

The V call is TRBV9, the J call TRBJ2-5; the D is unclear. In germline, CDR1 is SGDLS, CDR2 YYNGEE. V dropped 0 bases and J dropped 5 bases, with 5 bases sitting between them. CDR3 size: 12 residues. The CDR3 region is CASSVEYETQYF. The CDR3 DNA follows: TGTGCCAGCAGCGTAGAATACGAGACCCAGTACTTC.

To note about this clone: The same CDR3 arises from other DNA sequences in this sample as well. The chain is built from TRBV30 and TRBJ1-5; D remains unclear. The CDR3 is made up of 13 amino acids. The V end was cut by 1 base, the J end by 4 bases, with 8 bases between. Germline CDR1 reads GTSNPN; CDR2 reads SVGIG (reference sequence). The CDR3 sequence is CAWSEGSNQPQHF. The CDR3 DNA reads TGTGCCTGGAGTGAGGGATCGAATCAGCCCCAGCATTTT.

This chain connects TRBV28 to TRBJ2-1; D might be TRBD1 or TRBD2, each matching 5 bases. CDR1 is MDHEN and CDR2 is SYDVKM in the germline V gene. The CDR3 extends over 15 amino acids. V was pared by 2 bases and J by 6 bases, with 14 bases between. The CDR3 sequence: CASSLGSGTRNEQFF. CDR3 bases: TGTGCCAGCAGTTTAGGGTCCGGGACCCGCAATGAGCAGTTCTTC.

The V and J genes are TRBV7-7 and TRBJ2-2; D not resolved. From germline, CDR1 is SSHAT and CDR2 FNYEAQ (reference sequence). The CDR3 totals 15 residues. Trimming left V 0 bases short and J 7 bases short, with 12 bases between. The chain's CDR3 is CASSLAVGLSGELFF. CDR3 DNA sequence: TGTGCCAGCAGCTTAGCTGTGGGGTTGAGCGGGGAGCTGTTTTTT.

The CDR3 is CASSDGGTQYF. For the CDR3, the DNA is TGTGCCAGCAGCGACGGCGGGACCCAGTACTTC. The chain employs TRBV9 and TRBJ2-5; D not certain. The CDR3 length is 11 residues. CDR1 and CDR2 (germline): SGDLS, YYNGEE. The V gene lost 3 bases and the J gene lost 7 bases, with 7 bases spanning the gap.

V and J are TRBV6-5 and TRBJ1-4; D uncertain. Germline CDR1 reads MNHEY; CDR2 reads SVGAGI. This CDR3 comprises 14 residues. V was shortened by 6 bases and J by 8 bases, with 16 bases between the two germline ends. The CDR3 coding sequence is TGTGCCAGCAGAACATGGGAACAGACAGAAAAACTGTTTTTT. Residues: CASRTWEQTEKLFF.

The chain recombines TRBV10-3 with TRBJ2-1; D is perhaps TRBD1 (5 bases). Trimming removed 9 bases from V and 3 bases from J, with 9 bases in between. Germline CDR1 ENHRY, CDR2 SYGVKD. The CDR3 covers 12 residues. In DNA form, the CDR3 reads TGTGCCATAGGGGCGAACTACAATGAGCAGTTCTTC. Protein sequence: CAIGANYNEQFF.

The chain couples TRBV27 to TRBJ2-5; 7 positions match TRBD2. V shed 5 bases and J 4 bases; nucleotides not matched to a gene: 4. The CDR3 is 13 amino acids. Germline V gene data show CDR1 as MNHEY and CDR2 as SMNVEV (reference sequence). The CDR3 DNA is TGTGCCAGCAGTCCCTGGGGGGGAGAGACCCAGTACTTC. Translated: CASSPWGGETQYF.

This rearrangement joins TRBV27 to TRBJ1-5; TRBD1 aligns across 11 bases. In germline, CDR1 is MNHEY, CDR2 SMNVEV (reference sequence). The CDR3 sequence is 18 residues long. J was trimmed by 6 bases and V by 0 bases; bases with no gene match: 10. CDR3 in amino acids: CASSLSGPGQGGRQPQHF. DNA of the CDR3: TGTGCCAGCAGTTTATCGGGGCCGGGACAGGGGGGTCGTCAGCCCCAGCATTTT.

This clone has a single count. This rearrangement joins TRBV9 to TRBJ2-7, with 10 bases that match TRBD2. Looked up from germline, CDR1 is SGDLS and CDR2 is YYNGEE. The trim removed 4 bases at V and 9 bases at J, leaving 7 bases unmatched. The CDR3 has 13 amino acids. The CDR3 loop reads CASSTSGTSVQYF. The DNA for the CDR3 is TGTGCCAGCAGCACCTCCGGGACTAGCGTGCAGTACTTC.

This clone appeared a single time. The CDR3 DNA reads as TGTGCCAGCAGTGAAGCTGGGGGCACTGAAGCTTTCTTT. Translation gives CASSEAGGTEAFF. The V call is TRBV6-4, the J call TRBJ1-1, with a weak D call TRBD1 (5 bases). Germline V gene data show CDR1 as MRHNA and CDR2 as SNTAGT. This CDR3 is built from 13 residues. Trimming left V 3 bases short and J 4 bases short, with 9 bases between.

The chain employs TRBV10-1 and TRBJ1-1; TRBD1 matches 9 bases. V lost 6 bases and J lost 10; bases outside the gene matches: 9. Germline CDR1 and CDR2: WNHNN and SYGVQD (reference sequence). The CDR3 has 13 amino acids. The CDR3 sequence is CASSVDRGSGAFF. The CDR3 DNA reads TGCGCCAGCAGCGTGGACAGGGGCAGTGGAGCTTTCTTT.

This chain uses TRBV28 with TRBJ2-3, with TRBD2 matching 13 bases. The CDR3 contains 17 residues. V trimming: 2 bases; J trimming: 3 bases; junction bases outside the gene matches: 5. Germline-derived CDR1 and CDR2 are MDHEN and SYDVKM. The CDR3 DNA follows: TGTGCCAGCAGTTTAGCTACGGGACTAGCGGGAACAGATACGCAGTATTTT. Translated, it gives CASSLATGLAGTDTQYF.